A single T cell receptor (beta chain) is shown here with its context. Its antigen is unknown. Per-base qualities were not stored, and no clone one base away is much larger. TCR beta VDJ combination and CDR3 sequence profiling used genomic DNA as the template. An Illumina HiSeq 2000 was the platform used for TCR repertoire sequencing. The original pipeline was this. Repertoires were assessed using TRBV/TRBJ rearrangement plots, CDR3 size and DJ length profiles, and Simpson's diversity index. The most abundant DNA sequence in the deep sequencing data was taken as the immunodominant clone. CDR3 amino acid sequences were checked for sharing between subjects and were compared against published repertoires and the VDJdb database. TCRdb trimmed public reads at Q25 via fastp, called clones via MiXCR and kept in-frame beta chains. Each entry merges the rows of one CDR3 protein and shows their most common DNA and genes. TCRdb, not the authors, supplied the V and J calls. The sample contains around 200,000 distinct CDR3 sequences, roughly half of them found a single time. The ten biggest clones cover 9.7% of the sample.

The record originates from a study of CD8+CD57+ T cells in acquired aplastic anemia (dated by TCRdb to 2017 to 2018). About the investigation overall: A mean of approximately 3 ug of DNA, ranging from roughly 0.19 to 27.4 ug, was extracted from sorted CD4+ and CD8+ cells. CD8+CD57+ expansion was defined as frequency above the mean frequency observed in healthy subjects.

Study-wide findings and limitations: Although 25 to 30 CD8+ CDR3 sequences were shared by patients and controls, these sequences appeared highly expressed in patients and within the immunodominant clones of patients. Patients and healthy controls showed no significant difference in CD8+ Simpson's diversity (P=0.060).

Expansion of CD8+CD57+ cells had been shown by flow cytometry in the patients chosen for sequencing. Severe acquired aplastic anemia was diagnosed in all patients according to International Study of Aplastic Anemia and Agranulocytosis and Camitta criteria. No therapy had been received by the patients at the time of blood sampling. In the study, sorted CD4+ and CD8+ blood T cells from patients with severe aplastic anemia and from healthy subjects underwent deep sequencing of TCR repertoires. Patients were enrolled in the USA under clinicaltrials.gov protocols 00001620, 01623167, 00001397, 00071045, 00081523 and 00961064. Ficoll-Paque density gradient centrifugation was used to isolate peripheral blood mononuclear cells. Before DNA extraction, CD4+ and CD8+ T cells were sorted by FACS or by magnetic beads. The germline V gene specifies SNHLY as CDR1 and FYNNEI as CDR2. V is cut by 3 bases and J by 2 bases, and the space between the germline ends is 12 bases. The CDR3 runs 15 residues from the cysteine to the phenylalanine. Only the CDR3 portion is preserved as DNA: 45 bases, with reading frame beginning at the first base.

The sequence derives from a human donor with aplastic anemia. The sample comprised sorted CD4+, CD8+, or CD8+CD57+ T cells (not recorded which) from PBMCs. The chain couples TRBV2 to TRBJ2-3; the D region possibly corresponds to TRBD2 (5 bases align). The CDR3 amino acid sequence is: CASSDRLRLTDTQYF. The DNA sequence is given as TGTGCCAGCAGTGATAGACTACGACTCACAGATACGCAGTATTTT. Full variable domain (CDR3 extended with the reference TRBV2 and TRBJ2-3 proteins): EPEVTQTPSHQVTQMGQEVILRCVPISNHLYFYWYRQILGQKVEFLVSFYNNEISEKSEIFDDQFSVERPDGSNFTLKIRSTKLEDSAMYFCASSDRLRLTDTQYFGPGTRLTVL.